The entry that follows covers one T cell receptor beta chain sequence. What it recognizes is unknown. Libraries were prepared by immunoSEQ multiplex PCR; TCRdb keeps only in-frame clonotypes and omits some of them. The sample has 140,000 or so clones, roughly 83% seen once. This specimen comes from a study of cytotoxic CD8 clonotypes in ibrutinib-treated CLL. Study conclusions and caveats: Researchers report that baseline clonality outpaced age-matched healthy donors and tracked circulating CD8+ T-cell counts.

Per the germline V gene, CDR1 is MDHEN and CDR2 is SYDVKM. V lost 6 bases and J lost 4; bases outside the gene matches: 13. This CDR3 spans 16 amino acids. V usage is TRBV28 and J usage is TRBJ1-2; 8 nucleotides line up with TRBD1. The source was PBMCs, collected after 12 months of ibrutinib treatment. The TCR was taken from a human donor with chronic lymphocytic leukemia. CDR3 sequence reads: CASRPLKEQGGYGYTF. For the CDR3, the DNA is TGTGCCAGCAGACCCCTAAAGGAACAGGGGGGCTATGGCTACACCTTC.